Below are 13 T cell receptor beta chains sequenced from a single sample in a study of cytomegalovirus exposure and HLA in healthy donors. The primer mix had 60 Vbeta and 13 Jbeta primers. Method: immunoSEQ multiplex PCR; TCRdb's copy keeps in-frame clones and lacks some. The table shows 130,000 or so clones, with roughly 77% occurring only once. Source material: PBMCs. These receptors came from a man aged 30-40 years in good health and CMV-seronegative.

This chain joins TRBV5-1 and TRBJ2-5; 15 nucleotides agree with TRBD2. The V segment lost 7 bases and the J segment 4 bases; nucleotides outside the gene matches: 11. The germline V gene encodes CDR1 SGHRS and CDR2 YFSETQ. The CDR3 consists of 17 residues. The CDR3 loop reads CASGMGTSGRYGETQYF. CDR3 coding DNA: TGCGCCAGCGGGATGGGGACTAGCGGGAGGTACGGAGAGACCCAGTACTTC.

The chain recombines TRBV6-5 with TRBJ2-7, with 7 bases that match TRBD1. V shed 7 bases and J 2 bases; nucleotides not matched to a gene: 2. CDR3 length equals 12 residues. The V gene's germline CDR1 is MNHEY and CDR2 SVGAGI. The DNA of the CDR3 is TGTGCCAGCAAGGACAGGACCTACGAGCAGTACTTC. It yields the protein CASKDRTYEQYF.

Here the CDR3 reads CASSTGQPNSPLHF. The CDR3 nucleotides are TGTGCCAGCAGTACCGGACAGCCTAATTCACCCCTCCACTTT. The chain recombines TRBV2 with TRBJ1-6; perhaps TRBD1 as D (6 bases). The V end lost 5 bases, the J end lost 6 bases, and 11 bases lay between the germline ends. The CDR3 runs to 14 residues. Germline V gene data show CDR1 as SNHLY and CDR2 as FYNNEI. The variable domain in full, with the rest retrieved from reference TRBV2 and TRBJ1-6, is EPEVTQTPSHQVTQMGQEVILRCVPISNHLYFYWYRQILGQKVEFLVSFYNNEISEKSEIFDDQFSVERPDGSNFTLKIRSTKLEDSAMYFCASSTGQPNSPLHFGNGTRLTVT.

This chain links TRBV28 with TRBJ2-5; the D gene is possibly TRBD2 (7 bases). This CDR3 has 15 residues. Germline assignment: CDR1 MDHEN and CDR2 SYDVKM. Trimming pared 0 bases from V and 5 bases from J, leaving 13 bases between. The CDR3 nucleotides read TGTGCCAGCAGTTTATGGTCGGGGAGGGGGGAGACCCAGTACTTC. Translation: CASSLWSGRGETQYF.

J is TRBJ1-2 and V is TRBV28, with a possible D match to TRBD1 (5 bases). Germline assignment: CDR1 MDHEN and CDR2 SYDVKM. The CDR3 sequence is 13 residues long. The ends were cut back, 3 bases at V and 7 bases at J, with 12 bases in the middle. In DNA form, the CDR3 reads TGTGCCAGCAGTTTGGTACAGGTCGGTGGCTACACCTTC. It codes for CASSLVQVGGYTF.

The chain recombines TRBV29-1 with TRBJ2-5, with TRBD1 identical over 7 bases. Per germline, CDR1 SQVTM and CDR2 ANQGSEA. The CDR3 spans 12 residues. J gave up 5 bases and V 4 bases, and 4 bases lay outside the gene matches. CDR3 coding DNA: TGCAGCGTTGGGGGACAGTGGGAGACCCAGTACTTC. This translates into CSVGGQWETQYF.

The rearrangement uses TRBV10-3 and TRBJ2-1, with a possible D match to TRBD1 (6 bases). The CDR3 is 18 amino acids. The V end was cut by 0 bases, the J end by 7 bases, with 22 bases between. Germline assignment: CDR1 ENHRY and CDR2 SYGVKD. The CDR3 nucleotides are TGTGCCATCAGTGAGTCGAGCCTACACAGCTCAGGGGAGAATGAGCAGTTCTTC. It is translated as CAISESSLHSSGENEQFF.

The chain couples TRBV5-4 to TRBJ2-1, with a tentative D call TRBD2 (6 bases). Trimming took off 1 base at V and 6 bases at J, with 17 bases between the two ends. This CDR3 is built from 16 residues. Germline V gene sequence: CDR1 SGHNT, CDR2 YYREEE (reference sequence). For the CDR3, the DNA is TGTGCCAGCAGCTTGCTTATGACTAGGTATCTCAATGAGCAGTTCTTC. Translating gives CASSLLMTRYLNEQFF.

The chain employs TRBV28 and TRBJ2-7, with D possibly TRBD1 on 6 matching bases. Trimming took off 10 bases at V and 2 bases at J, with 18 bases between the two ends. Germline CDR1 and CDR2: MDHEN and SYDVKM. This CDR3 region has 14 residues. The CDR3 DNA sequence: TGTGCCACCCGACGGGCAGGGGCCACCTACGAGCAGTACTTC. Its protein is CATRRAGATYEQYF.

This chain uses TRBV19 with TRBJ2-1, with D possibly being TRBD2 (6 bases). Trimming removed 4 bases at V and 5 bases at J, with 15 bases between. The V gene's germline CDR1 is LNHDA and CDR2 SQIVND (reference sequence). The CDR3 has 15 amino acids. The CDR3 region has the DNA TGTGCCAGTAGTACGTTGGACTACCCCGACAATGAGCAGTTCTTC. Encoded protein: CASSTLDYPDNEQFF.

This chain connects TRBV6-5 to TRBJ2-2, with D maybe TRBD1 (6 bases). V was clipped by 6 bases and J by 0 bases, with 11 bases between them. From germline, CDR1 is MNHEY and CDR2 SVGAGI. The CDR3 is 15 amino acids. CDR3 in amino acids: CASRSGQTNTGELFF. CDR3 nucleotides: TGTGCCAGCAGATCGGGACAAACGAACACCGGGGAGCTGTTTTTT.

This chain's CDR3 is CASSPLTGSPLHF. In DNA, the CDR3 is TGTGCCAGTAGTCCATTGACAGGGTCACCCCTCCACTTT. V and J are TRBV19 and TRBJ1-6; the match to TRBD1 covers 7 bases. Germline V lookup: CDR1 LNHDA, CDR2 SQIVND (reference sequence). V dropped 5 bases and J dropped 10; count of bases not matched to a gene: 5. The CDR3 length is 13 residues. Full variable domain (missing parts from reference TRBV19 and TRBJ1-6): DGGITQSPKYLFRKEGQNVTLSCEQNLNHDAMYWYRQDPGQGLRLIYYSQIVNDFQKGDIAEGYSVSREKKESFPLTVTSAQKNPTAFYLCASSPLTGSPLHFGNGTRLTVT.

This clone was counted at least ten times. The CDR3 DNA reads TGTGCCAGCAGCTCACTTGACAGGCGGTCCACCGGGGAGCTGTTTTTT. Residues: CASSSLDRRSTGELFF. The V call is TRBV5-4, the J call TRBJ2-2; possible D gene TRBD1, 6 bases. The CDR3 spans 16 residues. CDR1 and CDR2 (germline): SGHNT, YYREEE (reference sequence). The V gene lost 3 bases and the J gene lost 4 bases, with 16 bases spanning the gap.